This T cell receptor beta chain is drawn from a study of cytotoxic CD8 clonotypes in ibrutinib-treated CLL. Study-level background: Mean values per sample were hundreds of thousands of productive templates and tens of thousands of productive rearrangements. Study-level results: Clonality went higher at ibrutinib response and then dropped back toward baseline at progression. T-cell clonality at baseline went above that of age-matched healthy donors and rose and fell with circulating CD8+ T-cell counts.

Details on this clone: Its antigen remains unidentified.

Depths of 1 in 200,000 to 1 in 1 million T cells were the sequencing target. Profiling relied on immunoSEQ multiplex PCR, and the TCRdb table lists in-frame clones only, not all of them. The data contain tens of thousands of clones, approximately 45% of them seen just once; the ten biggest clones take up approximately 20%. Germline CDR1 GTSNPN, CDR2 SVGIG (reference sequence). Trimming left V 0 bases short and J 7 bases short, with 10 bases between. The CDR3 is 12 residues long. This rearrangement joins TRBV30 to TRBJ2-7, with no clear D. The sequence came from a human donor with chronic lymphocytic leukemia. The specimen comprised PBMCs, sampled before ibrutinib treatment. CDR3 DNA sequence: TGTGCCTGGAGTGTATCCGGGCTTGAGCAGTACTTC. The encoded protein is CAWSVSGLEQYF.